This T cell receptor beta chain was recorded in a study of blood T cells in healthy people across ages. A second roughly 6 to 11 cycle PCR used barcoded and J-beta primers. Using its own MiXCR run on the 5' RACE reads, TCRdb lists one record per CDR3 protein. The sample includes fewer than 2 million distinct CDR3 sequences, about 39% seen only once; the top ten take more than 20%. The V end was cut by 7 bases, the J end by 6 bases, with 21 bases between. The CDR3 is 15 residues long. The germline CDR1 and CDR2 sequences are SEHNR and FQNEAQ (reference sequence). Investigators took about 10 milliliters of peripheral blood from every donor. Extractions gave at least 5.5 micrograms of total RNA per sample.

This chain joins TRBV7-9 and TRBJ1-1, with a tentative D call TRBD1 (6 bases). Sequences were obtained from blood. This TCR was sampled from a human donor in good health. The CDR3 coding sequence is TGTGCCAGCACCACAGGACAGTTTGAAAGCGCTGAAGCTTTCTTT. Residues: CASTTGQFESAEAFF.